These T cell receptor beta chains were read from a single sample in a study of early T cells in non-severe SARS-CoV-2 infection. TCRdb re-analysed the 5' RACE reads in MiXCR, keeping a single row per CDR3 protein. The table has tens of thousands of distinct CDR3 sequences, 13% seen once; the top ten hold 4.5% to 7%. What was sequenced was whole blood. The source is an adult who was a healthcare worker with PCR-confirmed SARS-CoV-2 infection or an uninfected control (not recorded which). CDR3s include the opening cysteine and the closing phenylalanine or tryptophan. A D gene is named only where the DNA matches it firmly. Only some rows state a clone size, as once, few, many or a class for expanded clones.

abundance,v_gene,j_gene,d_gene,CDR3nt,CDR3aa
.,TRBV27,TRBJ2-7,.,TGTGCCAGCAGTTTAGCGATGCCCTACGAGCAGTACTTC,CASSLAMPYEQYF
many,TRBV29-1,TRBJ1-1,.,TGCAGCGTTAAGGGGATGAACACTGAAGCTTTCTTT,CSVKGMNTEAFF
few,TRBV6-5,TRBJ2-1,.,TGTGCCAGCAGTTACAGGGGCATGGGGGAGCAGTTCTTC,CASSYRGMGEQFF
few,TRBV28,TRBJ1-2,TRBD1,TGTGCCACCCAGGGGGGGCCAGGTAGAGAAAACTATGGCTACACCTTC,CATQGGPGRENYGYTF
many,TRBV4-1,TRBJ1-4,.,TGCGCCAGCAGCCAAGCGTCAAGACAGGCAGCGGGAGAAAAACTGTTTTTT,CASSQASRQAAGEKLFF
.,TRBV3-1,TRBJ2-3,TRBD2,TGTGCCAGCAGCCGCGGACTAGCGGGGGGAGATACGCAGTATTTT,CASSRGLAGGDTQYF
many,TRBV7-2,TRBJ1-4,.,TGTGCCAGCAGTACCGGGACAACAACTAATGAAAAACTGTTTTTT,CASSTGTTTNEKLFF
.,TRBV20-1,TRBJ2-7,.,TGCAGTGCTAGAGGCCTCGGACAGTCTTATAGCTCCTACGAGCAGTACTTC,CSARGLGQSYSSYEQYF
.,TRBV6-5,TRBJ1-2,.,TGTGCCAGCAGCCACGCCCTGATCAGGGGTAGTGGCTACACCTTC,CASSHALIRGSGYTF
few,TRBV29-1,TRBJ2-5,.,TGCAGCGGACAGAGGCAAGAGACCCAGTACTTC,CSGQRQETQYF
many,TRBV5-4,TRBJ1-6,.,TGTGCCAGCAGCTTGAGAAATTCACCCCTCCACTTT,CASSLRNSPLHF
.,TRBV6-2/TRBV6-3,TRBJ2-3,TRBD2,TGTGCCAGCAGTTATGGCAGGGAGGGTACGCAGTATTTT,CASSYGREGTQYF
few,TRBV7-3,TRBJ1-2,.,TGTGCCAGCAGCGTGGGGACTAACTATGGCTACACCTTC,CASSVGTNYGYTF
.,TRBV7-9,TRBJ1-4,.,TGTGCCAGCAGCAAGGGCGCTCTTAATGAAAAACTGTTTTTT,CASSKGALNEKLFF
.,TRBV4-2,TRBJ1-4,TRBD1,TGTGCCAGCAGCCTGGGACAGGGCTCCGGACAGGAAAAACTGTTTTTT,CASSLGQGSGQEKLFF
few,TRBV11-2,TRBJ2-1,.,TGTGCCAGCAGCTTACATGGGCCCAGGCACAATGAGCAGTTCTTC,CASSLHGPRHNEQFF
.,TRBV7-9,TRBJ2-1,.,TGTGCCAGCAGCTCCTTAAGCGGATCCTCCTACAATGAGCAGTTCTTC,CASSSLSGSSYNEQFF
many,TRBV20-1,TRBJ2-2,TRBD2,TGCAGTGCAAAGGCGGGGGGCCCGACCGGGGAGCTGTTTTTT,CSAKAGGPTGELFF
many,TRBV2,TRBJ1-4,.,TGTGCCAGCAATAATGAAAAACTGTTTTTT,CASNNEKLFF